One T cell receptor beta chain is described in this entry. The data stem from a study of technical replicates of blood from a few donors. TCRdb's table, derived via immunoSEQ multiplex PCR, lists solely in-frame clones and lacks some. This sample has some 70,000 clones, with roughly 92% found just once. Germline-derived CDR1 and CDR2 are SGDLS and YYNGEE. The CDR3 covers 15 residues. V was trimmed by 4 bases and J by 9 bases, leaving 20 bases between them. V is TRBV9 and J is TRBJ2-1; perhaps TRBD1 as D (5 bases). The receptor was derived from a human donor in good health. The sequenced sample was T cells isolated from PBMCs. The CDR3 loop is CASSPRLLWQGEQFF. Written as DNA, the CDR3 is TGTGCCAGCAGCCCCCGACTCCTTTGGCAGGGTGAGCAGTTCTTC.